These 20 T cell receptor beta chains came from one sample sequenced in a study of cytomegalovirus exposure and HLA in healthy donors. Primers: 60 Vbeta forward and 13 Jbeta reverse. Some clones are missing from TCRdb's copy, which holds only in-frame ones; the method was immunoSEQ multiplex PCR. This sample carries approximately 150,000 clones, more than 60% of them seen once, and the ten largest clones take around 1.5%. Material for sequencing was PBMCs. Receptors originate from a woman aged 18-29 years in good health and CMV-seronegative.

The V gene is TRBV13, the J gene TRBJ2-5, with TRBD1 matching 7 bases. Looked up from germline, CDR1 is PRHDT and CDR2 is FYEKMQ (reference sequence). V trimming: 1 base; J trimming: 3 bases; junction bases outside the gene matches: 5. CDR3 size: 15 residues. The CDR3 protein is CASSLAGGGEETQYF. The DNA of the CDR3 is TGTGCCAGCAGCTTAGCAGGGGGTGGAGAAGAGACCCAGTACTTC.

In regard to this clone: Other DNA sequences in this specimen translate into the identical CDR3. The chain is built from TRBV6-5 and TRBJ1-1, with 10 bases identical to TRBD1. CDR1 MNHEY and CDR2 SVGAGI come from the germline V gene. J was trimmed by 5 bases and V by 5 bases; bases with no gene match: 5. This CDR3 region has 14 residues. CDR3 in amino acids: CASSPGQGGTEAFF. Here the CDR3 DNA reads TGTGCCAGCAGTCCAGGACAGGGGGGTACTGAAGCTTTCTTT.

V gene TRBV10-3 combines with J gene TRBJ2-5; D gene ambiguous. This CDR3 contains 14 residues. The germline CDR1 and CDR2 sequences are ENHRY and SYGVKD. V shed 0 bases and J shed 1 base, with 6 bases lying between them. CDR3 region: CAISESTFQETQYF. CDR3 in DNA: TGTGCCATCAGTGAGTCGACTTTCCAAGAGACCCAGTACTTC.

J is TRBJ2-7 and V is TRBV7-6; 7 positions agree with TRBD2. The germline V gene has CDR1 SGHVS and CDR2 FNYEAQ. This CDR3 comprises 15 residues. Unmatched junction bases numbered 5, after V lost 3 bases and J lost 0 bases. CDR3 sequence (DNA): TGTGCCAGCAGCTTTGACGCGGGGGACTCCTACGAGCAGTACTTC. Translating gives CASSFDAGDSYEQYF.

This clone turned up a few times. The rearrangement joins TRBV6-5 to TRBJ2-3, with a weak D call TRBD1 (6 bases). V was shortened by 0 bases and J by 6 bases, with 16 bases between the two germline ends. The CDR3 loop spans 16 amino acids. Per germline, CDR1 MNHEY and CDR2 SVGAGI. Here the CDR3 reads CASSYSGKQGMDTQYF. CDR3 DNA: TGTGCCAGCAGTTACTCGGGGAAACAGGGAATGGATACGCAGTATTTT.

The chain recombines TRBV2 with TRBJ2-1; D call uncertain. The CDR3 sequence is 11 residues long. V lost 2 bases and J 9 bases, leaving 5 bases between the germline ends. Germline loops: CDR1 SNHLY, CDR2 FYNNEI. The CDR3 coding sequence is TGTGCCAGCAGTGAAATCCGTGAGCAGTTCTTC. Amino acid sequence: CASSEIREQFF.

The chain links TRBV5-1 to TRBJ2-1; 12 bases fit TRBD2. The trim removed 4 bases at V and 10 bases at J, leaving 12 bases unmatched. In germline, CDR1 is SGHRS, CDR2 YFSETQ. This CDR3 is built from 16 residues. As DNA, the CDR3 is TGCGCCAGCAGCCCAACTAGCGGGGGGCCTATGAGGGAGCAGTTCTTC. Protein sequence: CASSPTSGGPMREQFF.

This chain links TRBV6-5 with TRBJ1-2, with D perhaps TRBD1 (6 bases). Germline lookup yields CDR1 MNHEY and CDR2 SVGAGI. The CDR3 contains 14 residues. V shed 6 bases and J shed 3 bases, with 14 bases lying between them. The DNA of the CDR3 is TGTGCCAGCAGCCTAGGTCCAGGGGACTATGGCTACACCTTC. This encodes CASSLGPGDYGYTF.

The V call is TRBV9, the J call TRBJ2-5, with TRBD1 identical over 8 bases. The CDR3 runs to 15 residues. Unmatched junction bases numbered 5, after V lost 2 bases and J lost 2 bases. Per the germline V gene, CDR1 is SGDLS and CDR2 is YYNGEE. The CDR3 nucleotides read TGTGCCAGCAGCGTTACAGGGGGGTTTCAAGAGACCCAGTACTTC. Protein product: CASSVTGGFQETQYF.

This clone came up a few times. CDR3: CASSLGDGELFF. CDR3 nucleotide sequence: TGTGCCAGCAGCTTGGGAGACGGGGAGCTGTTTTTT. The V and J genes are TRBV5-6 and TRBJ2-2, with D unclear. The CDR3 covers 12 residues. Between the trimmed V and J ends, which lost 0 bases and 7 bases, there was a span of 4 bases. Germline V gives CDR1 SGHDT, CDR2 YYEEEE.

J is TRBJ2-7 and V is TRBV10-3, with a possible D match to TRBD2 (5 bases). CDR1 ENHRY and CDR2 SYGVKD come from the germline V gene. The CDR3 has 14 residues. The germline V and J ends were trimmed by 5 bases and 7 bases, with 18 bases remaining between them. The CDR3 coding sequence is TGTGCCATCAGTCCTCAAGCGGCCATTTTGGAGCAGTACTTC. Its translation is CAISPQAAILEQYF.

The chain has TRBV7-9 and TRBJ2-2; 9 positions agree with TRBD1. V lost 4 bases and J lost 5; bases outside the gene matches: 5. This CDR3 comprises 15 residues. The germline V gene has CDR1 SEHNR and CDR2 FQNEAQ (reference sequence). CDR3 nucleotides: TGTGCCAGCAGCTCACGGACAGGGGATACCGGGGAGCTGTTTTTT. This gives the protein CASSSRTGDTGELFF.

V gene TRBV4-1 combines with J gene TRBJ1-3; D perhaps matches TRBD1 (5 bases). Looked up from germline, CDR1 is MGHRA and CDR2 is YSYEKL. The CDR3 contains 19 residues. Trimming took off 0 bases at V and 8 bases at J, with 26 bases between the two ends. CDR3 amino acids: CASSQDRPGRVGLQDTIYF. CDR3 nucleotides: TGCGCCAGCAGCCAAGATAGGCCAGGGAGGGTGGGTTTACAGGACACCATATATTTT.

The rearrangement joins TRBV9 to TRBJ1-4; 9 bases align to TRBD1. Germline V lookup: CDR1 SGDLS, CDR2 YYNGEE. This CDR3 has 15 amino acids. J lost 8 bases, V lost 0 bases, and 5 bases had no gene match. CDR3 bases: TGTGCCAGCAGCGTAGACGGGACAGGGTGGGAAAAACTGTTTTTT. This gives the protein CASSVDGTGWEKLFF.

The chain has TRBV14 and TRBJ1-1; unclear D gene. The CDR3 is made up of 14 amino acids. The V gene lost 1 base and the J gene lost 3 bases, with 9 bases spanning the gap. CDR1 is SGHDN and CDR2 is FVKESK in the germline V gene. This CDR3 reads CASSQGNSYTEAFF. Written as DNA, the CDR3 is TGTGCCAGCAGCCAAGGTAACAGTTACACTGAAGCTTTCTTT.

The chain combines TRBV10-3 with TRBJ2-5; the D gene is possibly TRBD2 (5 bases). CDR1 and CDR2 from the germline V gene are ENHRY and SYGVKD. The V and J ends lost 0 bases and 5 bases respectively, with 13 bases between them. The CDR3 loop spans 15 amino acids. The CDR3 loop is CAISESGGQAETQYF. The DNA for the CDR3 is TGTGCCATCAGTGAGTCGGGCGGGCAGGCGGAGACCCAGTACTTC.

The chain links TRBV18 to TRBJ2-7; 10 positions agree with TRBD1. V lost 6 bases and J lost 3; bases outside the gene matches: 2. The CDR3 sequence is 13 residues long. Germline CDR1 KGHSH, CDR2 LQKENI. The CDR3 here is CASSRTGGYEQYF. In nucleotides, the CDR3 is TGTGCCAGCTCTCGGACAGGGGGCTACGAGCAGTACTTC.

This clone has a single count. The V call is TRBV27, the J call TRBJ1-1; weak D call: TRBD1 (5 bases). Germline V gene data show CDR1 as MNHEY and CDR2 as SMNVEV (reference sequence). The length of the CDR3 is 13 residues. Trimming removed 6 bases at V and 7 bases at J, with 15 bases between. CDR3 loop: CASSPAGESEAFF. The CDR3, as DNA: TGTGCCAGCAGCCCGGCGGGGGAGAGTGAAGCTTTCTTT.

This rearrangement joins TRBV27 to TRBJ1-1; 8 nucleotides match TRBD1. The V segment lost 5 bases and the J segment 1 base; nucleotides outside the gene matches: 9. CDR1 is MNHEY, CDR2 SMNVEV, per germline (reference sequence). This CDR3 is 16 amino acids long. This CDR3 is CASSPSTGDSNTEAFF. The CDR3 DNA reads TGTGCCAGCAGTCCCTCGACAGGGGACTCGAACACTGAAGCTTTCTTT.

CDR3 nucleotides: TGTGCCAGCAGTGTCGACAGGGGCTACCATGGCTACACCTTC. It specifies CASSVDRGYHGYTF. The rearrangement joins TRBV2 to TRBJ1-2; 8 bases align to TRBD1. In germline, CDR1 is SNHLY, CDR2 FYNNEI. CDR3 length equals 14 residues. V shed 4 bases, J shed 6 bases, and the junction held 7 bases outside the gene matches.